The rows below give T cell receptor beta chains drawn from one sample of a study of OX40 agonist ivuxolimab in advanced cancers. TCRdb's copy holds only in-frame clones and misses some; the assay was immunoSEQ multiplex PCR. This sample has more than 35,000 clones, with 80% to 90% found just once. This material consisted of CD4+ or CD8+ T cells sorted from blood, taken in a trial of the OX40 agonist ivuxolimab. These receptors were taken from an adult with an advanced solid tumor such as melanoma, head and neck, liver or kidney cancer. Both conserved end residues are part of each CDR3. The D gene is left open where the match is weak. A clone size is listed for some rows: how often the clone was seen (once, few, many), or a class if it is expanded.

CDR3: CASRIWGTDWSGYTF
DNA: TGTGCCAGCAGGATTTGGGGGACAGATTGGAGTGGCTACACCTTC
size: few
D: TRBD1
V: TRBV28
J: TRBJ1-2

CDR3: CASMTDSGGVPGELFF
DNA: TGTGCCAGCATGACGGACTCCGGAGGTGTCCCCGGGGAGCTGTTTTTT
size: .
D: .
V: TRBV2
J: TRBJ2-2

CDR3: CATSRGGGPTDTQYF
DNA: TGTGCCACCAGCAGAGGAGGCGGCCCCACAGATACGCAGTATTTT
size: .
D: .
V: TRBV15
J: TRBJ2-3

CDR3: CSVLQPGQPNTEAFF
DNA: TGCAGCGTCCTACAACCGGGACAGCCGAACACTGAAGCTTTCTTT
size: once
D: TRBD1
V: TRBV29-1
J: TRBJ1-1

CDR3: CASSPGQDYEQYF
DNA: TGTGCCAGCAGCCCCGGACAGGACTACGAGCAGTACTTC
size: .
D: TRBD1
V: TRBV6-1
J: TRBJ2-7

CDR3: CASSLGRNTEAFF
DNA: TGTGCCAGCAGCTTAGGAAGGAACACTGAAGCTTTCTTT
size: once
D: .
V: TRBV7-2
J: TRBJ1-1

CDR3: CASSQRQGSYEQYF
DNA: TGCGCCAGCAGCCAACGACAGGGGTCCTACGAGCAGTACTTC
size: once
D: TRBD1
V: TRBV5-1
J: TRBJ2-7

CDR3: CSVGNSLREQYF
DNA: TGCAGCGTAGGGAACAGCCTCCGGGAGCAGTACTTC
size: .
D: .
V: TRBV29-1
J: TRBJ2-7

CDR3: CASSAPPDRARTGELFF
DNA: TGTGCCAGCAGCGCCCCCCCCGACAGGGCAAGAACCGGGGAGCTGTTTTTT
size: .
D: TRBD1
V: TRBV5-4
J: TRBJ2-2

CDR3: CASRLKGLNEAFF
DNA: TGTGCCAGCAGGCTAAAGGGGTTGAATGAAGCTTTCTTT
size: .
D: .
V: TRBV6-1
J: TRBJ1-1

CDR3: CASRELRGDQPQHF
DNA: TGTGCCAGTAGGGAACTCAGGGGGGATCAGCCCCAGCATTTT
size: .
D: TRBD1
V: TRBV19
J: TRBJ1-5

CDR3: CATRDSGDTQYF
DNA: TGTGCCACACGGGACTCTGGGGATACGCAGTATTTT
size: .
D: .
V: TRBV6-1
J: TRBJ2-3

CDR3: CASGLDLARRAKNIQYF
DNA: TGTGCTAGTGGTTTGGACCTTGCGAGGAGGGCCAAAAACATTCAGTACTTC
size: .
D: .
V: TRBV12-5
J: TRBJ2-4

CDR3: CAHSGGFTGELFF
DNA: TGTGCCCATAGCGGGGGCTTCACCGGGGAGCTGTTTTTT
size: .
D: TRBD2
V: TRBV6-6
J: TRBJ2-2

CDR3: CSVSVTTGGNTIYF
DNA: TGCAGCGTTTCGGTAACGACAGGGGGAAACACCATATATTTT
size: .
D: TRBD1
V: TRBV29-1
J: TRBJ1-3

CDR3: CASRRTVNQPQHF
DNA: TGTGCCAGTAGGAGGACAGTTAATCAGCCCCAGCATTTT
size: .
D: .
V: TRBV19
J: TRBJ1-5

CDR3: CASSLNSLNTGELFF
DNA: TGTGCCAGCAGCTTGAATAGCCTGAACACCGGGGAGCTGTTTTTT
size: .
D: .
V: TRBV7-9
J: TRBJ2-2

CDR3: CASSPEQVGNTIYF
DNA: TGTGCCAGCTCACCGGAGCAGGTCGGAAACACCATATATTTT
size: .
D: .
V: TRBV18
J: TRBJ1-3

CDR3: CASSLGGGGGNQPQHF
DNA: TGTGCCAGCAGCTTGGGTGGAGGGGGCGGCAATCAGCCCCAGCATTTT
size: .
D: TRBD1
V: TRBV5-4
J: TRBJ1-5

CDR3: CASSQDRGPWKRDHNEKLFF
DNA: TGTGCCAGCAGCCAAGATCGGGGTCCCTGGAAACGTGACCATAATGAAAAACTGTTTTTT
size: .
D: .
V: TRBV14
J: TRBJ1-4

CDR3: CASSHIRTGAKNIQYF
DNA: TGTGCCAGCAGCCATATACGGACAGGGGCCAAAAACATTCAGTACTTC
size: .
D: TRBD1
V: TRBV5-6
J: TRBJ2-4

CDR3: CASSPSPGTKSYTF
DNA: TGTGCCAGCAGTCCTTCCCCCGGGACAAAGAGCTACACCTTC
size: .
D: .
V: TRBV28
J: TRBJ1-2

CDR3: CASSTEGTTGELFF
DNA: TGTGCCAGCAGCACGGAGGGGACCACCGGGGAGCTGTTTTTT
size: few
D: .
V: TRBV5-4
J: TRBJ2-2

CDR3: CASRPTGTDTQYF
DNA: TGTGCCAGCAGACCGACGGGGACAGATACGCAGTATTTT
size: .
D: .
V: TRBV6-5
J: TRBJ2-3

CDR3: CASSISRTRKNIQYF
DNA: TGTGCCAGTAGTATTTCCCGGACCCGGAAAAACATTCAGTACTTC
size: .
D: .
V: TRBV19
J: TRBJ2-4

CDR3: CASTSGQFHGYTF
DNA: TGTGCCAGCACTTCTGGACAGTTTCATGGCTACACCTTC
size: few
D: .
V: TRBV7-9
J: TRBJ1-2

CDR3: CASSKRTGLHPNTGELFF
DNA: TGTGCCAGTAGTAAACGGACAGGGCTTCATCCGAACACCGGGGAGCTGTTTTTT
size: .
D: TRBD1
V: TRBV19
J: TRBJ2-2

CDR3: CASSTQGHSNQPQHF
DNA: TGTGCCAGCAGCACACAGGGGCATAGCAATCAGCCCCAGCATTTT
size: .
D: .
V: TRBV21-1
J: TRBJ1-5

CDR3: CASSRGQPNTEAFF
DNA: TGCGCCAGCAGCCGGGGACAGCCTAACACTGAAGCTTTCTTT
size: .
D: TRBD1
V: TRBV5-1
J: TRBJ1-1

CDR3: CASSSPTDQETQYF
DNA: TGTGCCAGCAGCTCACCGACGGACCAAGAGACCCAGTACTTC
size: few
D: .
V: TRBV7-9
J: TRBJ2-5

CDR3: CASSDDGLDETQYF
DNA: TGTGCCAGCAGCGACGATGGGTTAGATGAGACCCAGTACTTC
size: .
D: .
V: TRBV4-2
J: TRBJ2-5

CDR3: CASSARDRGTRGTQYF
DNA: TGTGCCAGCAGCGCGCGGGACAGGGGAACTCGGGGGACCCAGTACTTC
size: .
D: TRBD1
V: TRBV9
J: TRBJ2-5

CDR3: CSVNIYMNTEAFF
DNA: TGCAGCGTTAACATTTACATGAACACTGAAGCTTTCTTT
size: .
D: .
V: TRBV29-1
J: TRBJ1-1

CDR3: CASRYEATDTQYF
DNA: TGTGCCAGCAGGTACGAAGCCACAGATACGCAGTATTTT
size: .
D: .
V: TRBV6-5
J: TRBJ2-3

CDR3: CASSPGRTGSNEQFF
DNA: TGTGCCAGCTCACCCGGGAGGACAGGGTCTAATGAGCAGTTCTTC
size: .
D: .
V: TRBV18
J: TRBJ2-1

CDR3: CASSFREMNTEAFF
DNA: TGTGCCAGCAGCTTTAGGGAGATGAACACTGAAGCTTTCTTT
size: .
D: .
V: TRBV5-6
J: TRBJ1-1

CDR3: CASSQDGGTTEAFF
DNA: TGCGCCAGCAGCCAAGATGGCGGAACCACTGAAGCTTTCTTT
size: .
D: .
V: TRBV4-3
J: TRBJ1-1

CDR3: CSGVLERTEAFF
DNA: TGCAGCGGAGTACTCGAGCGAACTGAAGCTTTCTTT
size: few
D: .
V: TRBV29-1
J: TRBJ1-1

CDR3: CASTKQGSTNEKLFF
DNA: TGTGCCAGTACCAAGCAGGGTTCAACTAATGAAAAACTGTTTTTT
size: .
D: .
V: TRBV19
J: TRBJ1-4

CDR3: CASIFGSKLQPQHF
DNA: TGTGCCAGCATCTTCGGGAGTAAGTTACAGCCCCAGCATTTT
size: few
D: .
V: TRBV28
J: TRBJ1-5

CDR3: CASSGTGEIQPQHF
DNA: TGTGCCAGCAGTGGGACAGGGGAGATCCAGCCCCAGCATTTT
size: .
D: TRBD1
V: TRBV2
J: TRBJ1-5

CDR3: CATSRGETSGGTQYF
DNA: TGTGCCACCAGCAGAGGAGAGACTAGCGGGGGGACCCAGTACTTC
size: .
D: TRBD2
V: TRBV15
J: TRBJ2-5

CDR3: CASSWRRDRGSTEAFF
DNA: TGTGCCAGCAGCTGGAGGCGGGACAGGGGGTCGACTGAAGCTTTCTTT
size: .
D: TRBD1
V: TRBV7-9
J: TRBJ1-1

CDR3: CASSTQGEQYF
DNA: TGTGCCAGCAGCACCCAGGGAGAGCAGTACTTC
size: .
D: .
V: TRBV5-6
J: TRBJ2-7

CDR3: CASGLGLVGGGDEQYF
DNA: TGTGCTAGTGGTTTGGGACTAGTGGGGGGCGGGGACGAGCAGTACTTC
size: .
D: .
V: TRBV12-5
J: TRBJ2-7

CDR3: CASSLARSTGELFF
DNA: TGTGCTAGCAGCTTGGCTAGATCCACCGGGGAGCTGTTTTTT
size: .
D: .
V: TRBV7-7
J: TRBJ2-2

CDR3: CASSPTHPDNSYEQYF
DNA: TGTGCCAGCTCACCGACACACCCTGATAATTCCTACGAGCAGTACTTC
size: .
D: .
V: TRBV18
J: TRBJ2-7